These T cell receptor beta chains were read from a single sample in a study of control samples from healthy donors and cancer patients. The data were produced by immunoSEQ multiplex PCR, yet TCRdb's version contains in-frame clones alone and is incomplete. The data show about 410,000 clones, with 80% to 95% seen just once and more than 6% held by the top ten. The sample taken for sequencing was PBMCs. These receptors were collected from a middle-aged man with head and neck cancer. The CDR3 runs from the conserved cysteine through the conserved F or W. D genes are given only for firm matches. Only part of the rows carry a size: once, few, many, or a class if the clone is expanded.

j_call v_call clone_size d_call cdr3_nt cdr3_aa
TRBJ1-2 TRBV4-2 NA NA TGTGCCAGCAGCCAAATAGGGAGTTATGGCTACACCTTC CASSQIGSYGYTF
TRBJ2-7 TRBV28 NA TRBD1 TGTGCCAGCAGTTCCGTTCCCGGGACAGGGGGCTACGAGCAGTACTTC CASSSVPGTGGYEQYF
TRBJ2-7 TRBV5-4 NA TRBD1 TGTGCCAGCAGCTTGGCCGTTGGGACAGGCCAATCCTACGAGCAGTACTTC CASSLAVGTGQSYEQYF
TRBJ1-2 TRBV28 once TRBD1 TGTGCCAGCATCCCCTTCAAGGGCGGGGACAGGGGGTATGGCTACACCTTC CASIPFKGGDRGYGYTF
TRBJ1-2 TRBV28 NA NA TGTGCCAGCAGGAAATCCGGGGCGGTAAACTATGGCTACACCTTC CASRKSGAVNYGYTF
TRBJ1-5 TRBV5-8 NA NA TGTGCCAGCAGCAAGGACTCTTCTTCAGGGCAGCCCCAGCATTTT CASSKDSSSGQPQHF
TRBJ2-7 TRBV11-2 NA NA TGTGCCAGCAGCTTATATGGGACACAGAGCTCCTACGAGCAGTACTTC CASSLYGTQSSYEQYF
TRBJ1-5 TRBV5-1 NA TRBD1 TGCGCCAGCAGCTTGGAGGGGACAGCTTTTCAGCCCCAGCATTTT CASSLEGTAFQPQHF
TRBJ1-2 TRBV14 NA NA TGTGCCAGCAGCCAAGATCTCCAGGGCTCCTATGGCTACACCTTC CASSQDLQGSYGYTF
TRBJ2-3 TRBV5-6 NA TRBD2 TGTGCCAGCAGTCCCGGGAGCGGGGCAGCAGATACGCAGTATTTT CASSPGSGAADTQYF
TRBJ2-1 TRBV13 NA NA TGTGCCAGCAGCTTTGGCAGAGACTCCTACAATGAGCAGTTCTTC CASSFGRDSYNEQFF
TRBJ1-5 TRBV19 NA NA TGTGCCAGTAGTATCGCACCCTATAGCAATCAGCCCCAGCATTTT CASSIAPYSNQPQHF
TRBJ2-4 TRBV28 NA NA TGTGCCAGCAGTTCCACGGGACTGCAGAACATTCAGTACTTC CASSSTGLQNIQYF
TRBJ1-1 TRBV12-3/TRBV12-4 NA NA TGTGCCAGCAGTTTCGGGGCCCTCGAAGCTTTCTTT CASSFGALEAFF
TRBJ1-1 TRBV6-5 NA NA TGTGCCAGCAGTTACATTTCGACCACTGAAGCTTTCTTT CASSYISTTEAFF
TRBJ2-2 TRBV7-9 NA NA TGTGCCAGCAGGGGCTTGGCAGCTGTGGGCGGGGAGCTGTTTTTT CASRGLAAVGGELFF
TRBJ2-5 TRBV4-2 NA NA TGTGCCAGCAGCCCAAGTTGGGGGGGCGATGAGACCCAGTACTTC CASSPSWGGDETQYF
TRBJ2-3 TRBV5-8 NA NA TGTGCCAGCAGCTTGATGGTCGCGACAGATACGCAGTATTTT CASSLMVATDTQYF
TRBJ1-2 TRBV4-3 NA TRBD1 TGCGCCAGCAGCCAAGAAACAGGACAGGGTTTTGGCTACACCTTC CASSQETGQGFGYTF
TRBJ1-3 TRBV30 few NA TGTGCCTGGAGTCCTCGGGACTTAGGAACCTCTGGAAACACCATATATTTT CAWSPRDLGTSGNTIYF
TRBJ2-1 TRBV24-1 NA NA TGTGCCACCAGTGATTCGACAGGCCCTGAGCAGTTCTTC CATSDSTGPEQFF
TRBJ1-2 TRBV19 NA NA TGTGCCAGTAGACAGGGCGTTAACTATGGCTACACCTTC CASRQGVNYGYTF
TRBJ2-2 TRBV7-7 NA NA TGTGCTAGCAGCTTAGCCGAAGTGGGAGGCCCTAACACCGGGGAGCTGTTTTTT CASSLAEVGGPNTGELFF
TRBJ1-3 TRBV6-6 once NA TGTGCCAGCAGTATCGGACAGCTAAGCTCTGGAAACACCATATATTTT CASSIGQLSSGNTIYF
TRBJ1-4 TRBV28 NA TRBD1 TGTGCCAGCCTCCCCCCGGGACAGGGGGCGAATAATGAAAAACTGTTTTTT CASLPPGQGANNEKLFF
TRBJ2-7 TRBV7-2 NA NA TGTGCCAGCAGCCCCCCCGGGACATACTACGAGCAGTACTTC CASSPPGTYYEQYF
TRBJ1-1 TRBV4-2 NA TRBD1 TGTGCCAGCAGCCAAGGTCAAAACCCGGGACAGAGGTACACTGAAGCTTTCTTT CASSQGQNPGQRYTEAFF
TRBJ2-3 TRBV6-2/TRBV6-3 NA NA TGTGCCAGCAGTTACTCTCCCGGGAGAGGGGGCCTTATCACAGATACGCAGTATTTT CASSYSPGRGGLITDTQYF
TRBJ2-7 TRBV6-5 once TRBD1 TGTGCCAGCAGGGAGGCGACAGGGGGCAAATACGAGCAGTACTTC CASREATGGKYEQYF
TRBJ1-1 TRBV27 NA TRBD1 TGTGCCAGCAGTGTGACAGGGGGGCGGTCTGAAGCTTTCTTT CASSVTGGRSEAFF
TRBJ2-7 TRBV29-1 NA TRBD1 TGCAGCGTCCAAGGGGGACAGGGGGCAGGGGAGCAGTACTTC CSVQGGQGAGEQYF
TRBJ1-1 TRBV3-1/TRBV3-2 NA TRBD1 TGTGCCAGCAGCCAGGGGGACAGCGAGGCTTTCTTT CASSQGDSEAFF
TRBJ2-1 TRBV7-9 NA NA TGTGCCAGCAGCTTCCGGACGTATGAGCAGTTCTTC CASSFRTYEQFF
TRBJ2-7 TRBV6-1 NA NA TGTGCCAGCAGTGAAGGATCGGCAGCCTCCTACGAGCAGTACTTC CASSEGSAASYEQYF
TRBJ2-5 TRBV12-5 NA TRBD2 TGTGCTAGTGGTCCCCCGAGTTCGGCGGGAGGCGGAGAGACCCAGTACTTC CASGPPSSAGGGETQYF
TRBJ2-5 TRBV6-1 NA NA TGTGCCAGCAGTGGGGCCCGGGCAGGGGAGAGAGAGACCCAGTACTTC CASSGARAGERETQYF
TRBJ1-3 TRBV30 once TRBD1 TGTGCCTGGGACAGGGGGGACACCATATATTTT CAWDRGDTIYF